This TCR beta chain was recovered during a study of cytomegalovirus exposure and HLA in healthy donors. The length of the CDR3 is 15 residues. With V trimmed by 6 bases and J by 4 bases, 8 bases remained unmatched. The germline V gene has CDR1 MNHEY and CDR2 SMNVEV (reference sequence). PCR used 60 Vbeta primers and 13 Jbeta primers. Sequencing used immunoSEQ multiplex PCR; TCRdb keeps in-frame clones, though not all of them. The sample table sets out some 60,000 clones. The sample was PBMCs. This chain links TRBV27 with TRBJ2-3; 9 bases line up with TRBD1. This TCR derives from a male donor in good health and CMV-seronegative. This chain's CDR3 is CASRSGTGFADTQYF. The CDR3 region has the DNA TGTGCCAGCAGAAGCGGGACAGGGTTCGCAGATACGCAGTATTTT.